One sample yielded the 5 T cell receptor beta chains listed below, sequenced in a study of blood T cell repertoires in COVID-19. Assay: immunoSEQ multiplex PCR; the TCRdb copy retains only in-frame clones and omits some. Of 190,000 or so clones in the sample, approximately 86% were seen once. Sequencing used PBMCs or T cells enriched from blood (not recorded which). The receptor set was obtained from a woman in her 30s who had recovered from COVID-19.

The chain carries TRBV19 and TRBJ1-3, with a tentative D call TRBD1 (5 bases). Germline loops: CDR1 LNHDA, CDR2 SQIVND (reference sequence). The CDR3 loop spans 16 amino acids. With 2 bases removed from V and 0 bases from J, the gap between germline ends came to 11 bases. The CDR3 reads CASSIRIRGSGNTIYF. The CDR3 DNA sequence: TGTGCCAGTAGTATAAGAATTAGGGGCTCTGGAAACACCATATATTTT.

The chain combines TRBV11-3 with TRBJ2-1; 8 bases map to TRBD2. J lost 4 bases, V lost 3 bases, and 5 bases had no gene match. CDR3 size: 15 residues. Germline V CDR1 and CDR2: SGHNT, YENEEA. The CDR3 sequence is CASSFRVAGYNEQFF. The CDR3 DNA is TGTGCCAGCAGCTTTCGGGTAGCGGGATACAATGAGCAGTTCTTC.

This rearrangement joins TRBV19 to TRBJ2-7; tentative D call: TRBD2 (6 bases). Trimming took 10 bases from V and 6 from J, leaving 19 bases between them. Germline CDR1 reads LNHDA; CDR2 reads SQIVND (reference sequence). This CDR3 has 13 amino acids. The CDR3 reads CATAGTYRGEQYF. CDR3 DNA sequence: TGTGCCACCGCCGGGACTTACCGAGGCGAGCAGTACTTC.

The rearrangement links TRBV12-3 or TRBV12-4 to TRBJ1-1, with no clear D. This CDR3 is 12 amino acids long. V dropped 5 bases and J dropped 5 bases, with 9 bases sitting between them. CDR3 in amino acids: CASSAGGTEAFF. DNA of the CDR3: TGTGCCAGCAGTGCCGGAGGTACTGAAGCTTTCTTT.

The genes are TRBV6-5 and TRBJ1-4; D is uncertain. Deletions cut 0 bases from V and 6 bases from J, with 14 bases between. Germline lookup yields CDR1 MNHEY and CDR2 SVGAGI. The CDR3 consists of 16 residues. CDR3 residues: CASSYSFRGGYEKLFF. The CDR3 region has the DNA TGTGCCAGCAGTTACTCGTTCCGAGGAGGTTATGAAAAACTGTTTTTT.